The 9 T cell receptor beta chains presented below share a single source sample, sequenced in a study of blood T cell repertoires in COVID-19. Produced via immunoSEQ multiplex PCR; TCRdb's table is partial and in-frame only. The repertoire holds about 250,000 clones, around four fifths seen once, with roughly 30% in the top ten. Sequencing was performed on peripheral blood. These receptors originate from a middle-aged man with acute or convalescent COVID-19.

This sequence joins TRBV5-1 and TRBJ2-7; TRBD1 matches at 7 bases. The CDR3 runs to 15 residues. CDR1 is SGHRS, CDR2 YFSETQ, per germline. The V segment lost 3 bases and the J segment 0 bases; nucleotides outside the gene matches: 6. The CDR3 region is CASSSGQFSSYEQYF. CDR3 DNA sequence: TGCGCCAGCAGCTCGGGACAGTTTAGCTCCTACGAGCAGTACTTC.

The rearrangement links TRBV7-2 to TRBJ1-6; D perhaps matches TRBD1 (5 bases). The CDR3 sequence is 15 residues long. Germline-derived CDR1 and CDR2 are SGHTA and FQGNSA. Between the trimmed V and J ends, which lost 4 bases and 10 bases, there was a span of 17 bases. As DNA, the CDR3 is TGTGCCAGCAGCTCCTCACGAGGGACTGGCTCACCCCTCCACTTT. Residues: CASSSSRGTGSPLHF.

The genes are TRBV6-5 and TRBJ2-7; TRBD2 matches at 9 bases. Germline V gene data show CDR1 as MNHEY and CDR2 as SVGAGI. J gave up 5 bases and V 10 bases, and 15 bases lay outside the gene matches. CDR3 length equals 15 residues. The CDR3: CATKAGLASLDEQYF. The CDR3 region has the DNA TGTGCCACCAAAGCCGGACTAGCGTCGCTCGACGAGCAGTACTTC.

This clone was found many times. The chain employs TRBV10-3 and TRBJ1-2; TRBD1 agrees at 7 bases. Germline lookup yields CDR1 ENHRY and CDR2 SYGVKD. V lost 7 bases and J lost 0; bases outside the gene matches: 11. The CDR3 runs 16 residues. The DNA of the CDR3 is TGTGCCATCACCGAATTTTTGGACAGGACTAACTATGGCTACACCTTC. Protein: CAITEFLDRTNYGYTF.

The gene calls are TRBV29-1 and TRBJ2-7; TRBD1 is a possible D gene (6 bases). V was trimmed by 3 bases and J by 3 bases, leaving 6 bases between them. Per germline, CDR1 SQVTM and CDR2 ANQGSEA. The length of the CDR3 is 11 residues. CDR3 residues: CSVEDSYEQYF. The CDR3 nucleotides read TGCAGCGTTGAGGACAGCTACGAGCAGTACTTC.

This chain links TRBV7-2 with TRBJ2-1; the D gene is possibly TRBD1 (5 bases). Germline V gene lookup returns CDR1 SGHTA and CDR2 FQGNSA. With 7 bases removed from V and 4 bases from J, the gap between germline ends came to 17 bases. The CDR3 runs 15 residues. CDR3 sequence: CASKTTGVPYNEQFF. CDR3 in DNA: TGTGCCAGCAAAACTACAGGAGTTCCTTACAATGAGCAGTTCTTC.

This chain joins TRBV19 and TRBJ2-7, with 7 bases aligning to TRBD1. V trimming: 6 bases; J trimming: 2 bases; junction bases outside the gene matches: 10. This CDR3 is built from 15 residues. The germline V gene encodes CDR1 LNHDA and CDR2 SQIVND (reference sequence). The DNA for the CDR3 is TGTGCCAGTAGAACTTCTGGGGACAGTACCTACGAGCAGTACTTC. Amino acids: CASRTSGDSTYEQYF.

This clone was seen a single time. The gene calls are TRBV7-9 and TRBJ2-7; 9 bases line up with TRBD1. The CDR3 consists of 16 residues. Per the germline V gene, CDR1 is SEHNR and CDR2 is FQNEAQ (reference sequence). Germline trimming cut 5 bases from V and 0 bases from J; bases unmatched to any gene: 8. In DNA, the CDR3 is TGTGCCAGCAGCATACTACAGACAGGGGGCTCCTACGAGCAGTACTTC. Amino acids: CASSILQTGGSYEQYF.

The chain uses TRBV6-5 and TRBJ1-1; D is unclear. The CDR3 sequence is 11 residues long. V lost 2 bases and J lost 6, with 4 bases in between. In germline, CDR1 is MNHEY, CDR2 SVGAGI. DNA for the CDR3: TGTGCCAGCAGTTACGGCTCTGAAGCTTTCTTT. Amino acid sequence: CASSYGSEAFF.